The 18 T cell receptor beta chains reported below all come from one sample, sequenced in a study of CD8+ T cells in alopecia areata. Cells from pooled cutaneous lymph nodes were sorted by CD4, CD8alpha, NKG2D, NKG2ACE and other markers. It was cDNA, reverse transcribed from extracted RNA, that served as the sequencing template. Using immunoSEQ multiplex PCR, the repertoire was profiled, and TCRdb retains in-frame clones only, with some absent. Recorded here are around 290,000 clones, none singletons. Material for sequencing was CD4+ T cells sorted from a lymph node. Receptors originate from a C3H/HeJ mouse with alopecia areata. The mice in this strain carry MHC haplotype H2-k.

This clone has more than one count but fewer than ten. Mouse gene names apply. The read gets to within 4 residues of the CDR3 end, and the germline J gene fills in the rest. The chain is built from TRBV14 and TRBJ2-5, with a weak D call TRBD1 (7 bases). Germline loops: CDR1 SGHDT, CDR2 FRDEAV. Trimming shortened V by 5 bases and J by 2 bases, and 15 bases separated the two germline ends. CDR3 length: 15 amino acids. Incomplete CDR3 DNA: TGTGCCAGCAGCCGACGAGGGGGCAGCCAAGAC. Translation: CASSRRGGSQD. The whole CDR3 region reads CASSRRGGSQDTQYF.

Worth noting for this clone: All gene names here are mouse names. The CDR3 extends 4 residues past the end of the read, so its final part is completed from the germline J gene. The chain employs TRBV17 and TRBJ2-3; no clear D gene. V dropped 0 bases and J dropped 0 bases, with 7 bases sitting between them. Germline-derived CDR1 and CDR2 are MNHDT and YYDKIL. The CDR3 length is 15 residues. The CDR3 loop is CASSRDRSSAETLYF. The CDR3 bases that were read are TGTGCTAGCAGTAGAGATCGTTCTAGTGCAGAA.

Note on this clone: The listed genes are named as in mouse. The read falls 4 residues short of the CDR3 end, and the missing part is taken from the germline J gene. J is TRBJ2-4 and V is TRBV13-2, with TRBD1 matching over 9 bases. The CDR3 runs to 11 residues. Germline V CDR1 and CDR2: NNHNN, SYGAGS (reference sequence). The CDR3 region is CATGQGNTLYF. Partial CDR3 DNA: TGTGCCACGGGACAGGGAAAC.

This clone was found a few times. Mouse germline and gene names are used. The CDR3 end lies 4 residues beyond the end of the read and is filled in from the germline J gene. The chain is built from TRBV29 and TRBJ2-2, with 9 bases lining up with TRBD1. Germline V gene data show CDR1 as MSHET and CDR2 as SYDVDS. V lost 9 bases to trimming and J lost 0 bases; unmatched junction nucleotides: 2. There are 14 residues in the CDR3. The DNA read from the CDR3 is TGTGCTAGAGGGACAGGGACAAACACCGGG. Protein: CARGTGTNTG. The full CDR3 protein reads CARGTGTNTGQLYF.

This clone was seen a handful of times. Each gene name is a mouse one. Coverage ceases 4 residues before the CDR3 finishes, and the germline J gene fills in the end. The same CDR3 arises from other DNA sequences in this sample as well. V usage is TRBV13-1 and J usage is TRBJ2-5; 9 nucleotides align to TRBD1. The CDR3 is 15 residues long. Per germline, CDR1 NSHNY and CDR2 SYGAGN. The DNA read from the CDR3 is TGTGCCAGCAGTGACCGGGGACAGGGCGGCGAC. Its protein product is CASSDRGQGGD. The full CDR3 protein is CASSDRGQGGDTQYF.

This clone came up a few times. Gene and germline names: mouse. The sequenced fragment ends 4 residues before the CDR3 boundary, so the rest is inferred from the germline J gene. The identical CDR3 is also encoded by other nucleotide sequences in the sample. The V and J genes are TRBV13-3 and TRBJ2-2; perhaps TRBD1 as D (5 bases). V was pared by 2 bases and J by 1 base, with 6 bases between. Germline CDR1 and CDR2: NNHDY and SYVADS. CDR3 length equals 14 residues. Here the CDR3 reads CASSERGNTGQLYF. CDR3 DNA, as far as it was read: TGTGCCAGCAGTGAGAGGGGAAACACCGGG.

As for this clone: Gene and germline names: mouse. The read terminates 4 residues ahead of where the CDR3 ends, so the germline J gene completes it. The chain recombines TRBV17 with TRBJ1-1, with 10 nucleotides matching TRBD1. The CDR3 runs 15 residues. Germline assignment: CDR1 MNHDT and CDR2 YYDKIL. CDR3 protein: CASSRGDRGRTEVFF. Incomplete CDR3 DNA: TGTGCTAGCAGTAGAGGGGACAGGGGAAGGACA.

Worth noting for this clone: Given a much more abundant clone one base away, this may be a read error. Gene names refer to mouse genes. The read is 4 residues too short to cover the CDR3 end, so that end is filled in from the germline J gene. The chain has TRBV13-3 and TRBJ1-2; D possibly corresponds to TRBD1 (5 bases). V gave up 0 bases and J gave up 0 bases, with 6 bases separating them. CDR1 is NNHDY, CDR2 SYVADS, per germline. The CDR3 loop spans 14 amino acids. The sequenced CDR3 bases are TGTGCCAGCAGTGATGGGACACCAAACTCC. It encodes CASSDGTPNS. The entire CDR3 sequence reads CASSDGTPNSDYTF.

On this clone: Gene names are mouse gene names. The read ends 4 residues shy of where the CDR3 ends; the end is completed using the germline J gene. The V call is TRBV1, the J call TRBJ1-1; 7 nucleotides align to TRBD1. This CDR3 is 15 amino acids long. CDR1 and CDR2 (germline): NSQYPW, LRSPGD (reference sequence). J gave up 1 base and V 4 bases, and 6 bases lay outside the gene matches. Incomplete CDR3 DNA: TGCACCTGCAGTGGACAGGGAGGGAAAAACACA. Translated: CTCSGQGGKNT. The whole CDR3 sequence reads CTCSGQGGKNTEVFF.

This clone turned up a few times. The gene names here belong to mouse. The DNA ends 3 residues before the CDR3 does, and the rest of the CDR3 is filled in from the germline J gene. V usage is TRBV19 and J usage is TRBJ1-6; D remains unclear. TRBJ1-6 is classed as an ORF, of uncertain function. The ends were cut back, 6 bases at V and 3 bases at J, with 7 bases in the middle. This CDR3 has 13 residues. Germline CDR1 reads FNHDT; CDR2 reads SITEND (reference sequence). CDR3 loop: CASTNIYNSPLYF. Incomplete CDR3 DNA: TGTGCCAGCACTAACATCTATAATTCGCCC.

This clone was counted only a few times. The genes are named according to mouse. Read coverage stops 4 residues before the CDR3 terminus; the germline J gene supplies the remainder. This specimen includes other DNA sequences encoding the same CDR3. The chain is built from TRBV13-3 and TRBJ2-3, with 7 positions matching TRBD2. Looked up from germline, CDR1 is NNHDY and CDR2 is SYVADS. The CDR3 spans 16 residues. J lost 0 bases, V lost 1 base, and 5 bases had no gene match. CDR3 DNA (partial): TGTGCCAGCAGTGATCCCTGGGGGAGTAGTGCAGAA. This codes for CASSDPWGSSAE. From start to end, the CDR3 is CASSDPWGSSAETLYF.

A remark on this clone: Gene names are mouse gene names. The read terminates 4 residues before the CDR3 end, so the remaining end is supplied by the germline J gene. V usage is TRBV13-1 and J usage is TRBJ2-3, with 9 bases aligning to TRBD2. Trimming took 3 bases from V and 0 from J; bases not matched to a gene: 8. The CDR3 consists of 17 residues. Per the germline V gene, CDR1 is NSHNY and CDR2 is SYGAGN. The CDR3 protein is CASSVKTGGGSAETLYF. The covered CDR3 bases are TGTGCCAGCAGTGTCAAGACTGGGGGCGGGAGTGCAGAA.

This clone came up a few times. Genes here carry mouse names. The CDR3 goes on 4 residues after the read ends, and that part is filled in from the germline J gene. This sample includes further DNA sequences coding for the same CDR3. The chain has TRBV19 and TRBJ2-3; 8 nucleotides match TRBD2. Per germline, CDR1 FNHDT and CDR2 SITEND (reference sequence). V was clipped by 2 bases and J by 0 bases; unmatched bases: 2. The CDR3 is 15 amino acids. The DNA read from the CDR3 is TGTGCCAGCAGTATTTACTGGGGGAGTGCAGAA. Protein sequence: CASSIYWGSAE. The CDR3 in full is CASSIYWGSAETLYF.

A few counts support this clone. These gene names are mouse names. The read halts 4 residues ahead of the CDR3 end, with the missing end drawn from the germline J gene. The chain carries TRBV31 and TRBJ2-3; the match to TRBD2 covers 11 bases. The CDR3 totals 14 residues. Germline V gene sequence: CDR1 GKSSPN, CDR2 SITVG. After removal of 8 bases from V and 0 bases from J, the junction contained 4 bases not matched to a gene. The part of the CDR3 DNA that was read is TGTGCCCGGGACTGGGGGTTTAGTGCAGAA. It encodes CARDWGFSAE. The complete CDR3 reads CARDWGFSAETLYF.

The table lists this clone with a few counts. These gene names are mouse names. The read terminates 4 residues before the CDR3 end, so the remaining end is supplied by the germline J gene. Other DNA sequences of this sample code for an identical CDR3. This chain uses TRBV5 with TRBJ2-3, with D possibly TRBD2 on 7 matching bases. The V gene lost 0 bases and the J gene lost 0 bases, with 10 bases spanning the gap. This CDR3 has 16 amino acids. Germline V gives CDR1 LGHNA, CDR2 YNLKQL (reference sequence). The CDR3 bases that were read are TGTGCCAGCAGCCAAGATCGGGGGGCAAGTGCAGAA. It translates to CASSQDRGASAE. The CDR3 as a whole reads CASSQDRGASAETLYF.

This clone was observed a few times. Genes and germline come from the mouse. The CDR3 end falls 4 residues outside the read, so it is completed with the germline J gene. The rearrangement uses TRBV13-3 and TRBJ2-1; 8 bases map to TRBD2. Germline-derived CDR1 and CDR2 are NNHDY and SYVADS. The CDR3 has 15 amino acids. V was pared by 0 bases and J by 3 bases, with 2 bases of the junction left unmatched. The CDR3 is CASSDGWGVYAEQFF. CDR3 bases read: TGTGCCAGCAGTGATGGCTGGGGGGTCTATGCT.

Only a few counts were recorded for this clone. Genes and germline are mouse. Coverage ceases 4 residues before the CDR3 finishes, and the germline J gene fills in the end. Other DNA sequences in this specimen translate into the identical CDR3. J is TRBJ1-2 and V is TRBV19; D unclear. Germline V gene sequence: CDR1 FNHDT, CDR2 SITEND (reference sequence). The CDR3 has 14 amino acids. The part of the CDR3 DNA that was read is TGTGCCAGCAGTATAGGGGGTCCGGGATCC. This encodes CASSIGGPGS. From start to end, the CDR3 is CASSIGGPGSDYTF.

About this clone itself: The listed genes are named as in mouse. The observed sequence ends 4 residues before the CDR3 terminus, with the missing tail filled in from the germline J gene. V gene TRBV13-1 combines with J gene TRBJ2-5, with 9 bases lining up with TRBD2. The length of the CDR3 is 15 residues. The germline V gene has CDR1 NSHNY and CDR2 SYGAGN. The V segment lost 1 base and the J segment 3 bases; nucleotides outside the gene matches: 3. CDR3: CASSDSTGGQDTQYF. CDR3 DNA (partial): TGTGCCAGCAGTGATTCGACTGGGGGTCAAGAC.